The 3 T cell receptor beta chains listed next were all sequenced from one sample in a study of T cells after posttransplantation cyclophosphamide. A marrow graft followed busulfan-fludarabine conditioning, with cyclophosphamide on days +3 and +4. Assay used: immunoSEQ multiplex PCR; TCRdb lists only in-frame clones, some missing. There are approximately 5,400 clones in the sample, none observed a single time. Sequenced here: PBMCs, sampled 350 to 400 days after allogeneic stem cell transplant with posttransplant cyclophosphamide. The receptors originated from a male patient between 60 and 69 years old who received an allogeneic stem cell transplant from a related donor, was CMV-positive, and had acute GVHD only. Among the T cells, some may be from the graft donor.

This clone appeared a few times. This chain links TRBV6-1 with TRBJ2-1; 9 positions match TRBD2. V gave up 1 base and J gave up 6 bases; unmatched junction bases: 7. This CDR3 region has 16 residues. Germline CDR1 is MNHNS and CDR2 is SASEGT. The CDR3 here is CASSEDPSGASNEQFF. The CDR3 nucleotides read TGTGCCAGCAGTGAAGATCCTAGCGGGGCCTCCAATGAGCAGTTCTTC.

This clone was seen many times. The chain employs TRBV5-6 and TRBJ1-4; 7 nucleotides match TRBD1. The CDR3 has 17 amino acids. V gave up 4 bases and J gave up 2 bases; unmatched junction bases: 11. Germline V gene lookup returns CDR1 SGHDT and CDR2 YYEEEE. CDR3 amino acids: CASSLRTGQDTNEKLFF. The DNA of the CDR3 is TGTGCCAGCAGCCTTAGGACAGGCCAAGACACTAATGAAAAACTGTTTTTT.

This clone appeared many times. The chain employs TRBV7-2 and TRBJ1-1; TRBD1 aligns across 8 bases. V was clipped by 6 bases and J by 0 bases; unmatched bases: 3. The CDR3 is made up of 14 amino acids. Germline V gene lookup returns CDR1 SGHTA and CDR2 FQGNSA. The CDR3 nucleotides read TGTGCCAGCAGATCAGGGGGCCTGAACACTGAAGCTTTCTTT. This translates into CASRSGGLNTEAFF.